A single sample gave rise to the 25 T cell receptor beta chains below, sequenced in a study of beta chain features in type 1 diabetes. Sequenced material consisted of expressed TCRB transcripts (all of the isolated RNA was reverse transcribed). Only in-frame clones appear in the TCRdb table, and some are missing; sequencing was by immunoSEQ multiplex PCR. The sample includes about 150,000 clones, 10% of them seen just once. Sequenced material: naive CD4+ T cells from blood. The origin of the receptors is a man in his late teens or twenties in good health.

At least ten counts were recorded for this clone. Other DNA sequences in this sample translate to the same CDR3. The rearrangement uses TRBV4-3 and TRBJ1-1; weak D call: TRBD1 (5 bases). CDR1 and CDR2 from the germline V gene are LGHNA and YSLEER. V shed 0 bases and J shed 1 base, with 6 bases lying between them. CDR3 length equals 14 residues. CDR3 in DNA: TGCGCCAGCAGCCAAGAAACAGGGAACACTGAAGCTTTCTTT. It yields the protein CASSQETGNTEAFF.

The V call is TRBV5-6, the J call TRBJ2-3, with D perhaps TRBD2 (6 bases). V was shortened by 2 bases and J by 1 base, with 11 bases between the two germline ends. The germline V gene has CDR1 SGHDT and CDR2 YYEEEE. The CDR3 loop spans 15 amino acids. The CDR3 loop reads CASSFSPGGTDTQYF. The CDR3 region has the DNA TGTGCCAGCAGCTTTTCCCCGGGGGGCACAGATACGCAGTATTTT.

This clone was counted only a few times. The J gene is TRBJ2-3, the V gene TRBV6-5, with 7 bases lining up with TRBD1. Per the germline V gene, CDR1 is MNHEY and CDR2 is SVGAGI. J gave up 2 bases and V 6 bases, and 2 bases lay outside the gene matches. This CDR3 has 13 amino acids. Here the CDR3 reads CASRGTVTDTQYF. DNA of the CDR3: TGTGCCAGCAGAGGGACAGTCACAGATACGCAGTATTTT.

This clone has only a few counts. V and J are TRBV7-3 and TRBJ2-5, with 8 positions matching TRBD2. Per germline, CDR1 SGHTA and CDR2 FQGTGA. V was clipped by 4 bases and J by 3 bases; unmatched bases: 7. CDR3 length equals 15 residues. In DNA, the CDR3 is TGTGCCAGCAGCTCCCGGGGGGGAGTTAAAGAGACCCAGTACTTC. It is translated as CASSSRGGVKETQYF.

The CDR3 nucleotides are TGTGCCAGCAGCGCGCCCCCCTCCCAGACCCAGTACTTC. Amino acids: CASSAPPSQTQYF. The chain couples TRBV7-2 to TRBJ2-5; D is unclear. The length of the CDR3 is 13 residues. Trimming left V 5 bases short and J 6 bases short, with 13 bases between. CDR1 SGHTA and CDR2 FQGNSA come from the germline V gene.

There are a few counts of this clone. The chain has TRBV7-9 and TRBJ1-2; tentatively, D is TRBD1 (5 bases). CDR1 is SEHNR and CDR2 is FQNEAQ in the germline V gene (reference sequence). This CDR3 has 14 amino acids. V was cut by 5 bases and J by 0 bases, with 10 bases left in between. CDR3 region: CASSATTANYGYTF. In DNA, the CDR3 is TGTGCCAGCAGCGCAACGACAGCTAACTATGGCTACACCTTC.

This chain links TRBV30 with TRBJ1-5, with a tentative D call TRBD1 (5 bases). V lost 3 bases to trimming and J lost 4 bases, with 13 bases between them. Germline values: CDR1 GTSNPN, CDR2 SVGIG (reference sequence). The CDR3 is made up of 14 amino acids. CDR3 loop: CAWRSTGENQPQHF. DNA of the CDR3: TGTGCCTGGAGATCTACGGGGGAGAATCAGCCCCAGCATTTT.

This clone was counted between two and nine times. The V gene is TRBV18, the J gene TRBJ2-7; TRBD1 is a possible D gene (6 bases). Germline CDR1 reads KGHSH; CDR2 reads LQKENI. The CDR3 runs 15 residues. Trimming shortened V by 0 bases and J by 5 bases, and 14 bases separated the two germline ends. CDR3 region: CASSPPSQGKDEQYF. The CDR3, as DNA: TGTGCCAGCTCACCACCGTCCCAGGGGAAAGACGAGCAGTACTTC.

The chain combines TRBV6-6 with TRBJ2-5, with D uncertain. Trimming removed 2 bases from V and 1 base from J, with 8 bases in between. The V gene's germline CDR1 is MNHNY and CDR2 SVGAGI (reference sequence). The CDR3 has 14 residues. The CDR3 region is CASSYGQFQETQYF. The CDR3 nucleotides are TGTGCCAGCAGTTACGGTCAGTTCCAAGAGACCCAGTACTTC.

The chain has TRBV5-1 and TRBJ2-7; a possible D gene is TRBD1 (6 bases). Germline V gene sequence: CDR1 SGHRS, CDR2 YFSETQ. Trimming removed 3 bases at V and 7 bases at J, with 20 bases between. The CDR3 is made up of 15 amino acids. The CDR3 reads CASSSPGQAWWEQYF. The CDR3, as DNA: TGCGCCAGCAGCTCACCGGGACAAGCCTGGTGGGAGCAGTACTTC.

Only a few counts were recorded for this clone. V usage is TRBV18 and J usage is TRBJ2-7; maybe TRBD1 (6 bases). Germline V lookup: CDR1 KGHSH, CDR2 LQKENI. This CDR3 is built from 14 residues. Trimming took off 0 bases at V and 5 bases at J, with 11 bases between the two ends. The CDR3 region is CASSPPMGANEQYF. The CDR3 coding sequence is TGTGCCAGCTCACCACCGATGGGGGCCAACGAGCAGTACTTC.

The chain carries TRBV5-1 and TRBJ2-7; D may be TRBD1 (6 bases). The germline CDR1 and CDR2 sequences are SGHRS and YFSETQ. CDR3 size: 14 residues. Trimming took 0 bases from V and 5 from J, leaving 12 bases between them. For the CDR3, the DNA is TGCGCCAGCAGCTTGGACAGGGTGGGGAACGAGCAGTACTTC. Its translation is CASSLDRVGNEQYF.

The V gene is TRBV7-9, the J gene TRBJ1-6, with 7 bases that match TRBD1. Trimming cost V 8 bases and J 7 bases; bases outside gene matches: 11. Germline V gene sequence: CDR1 SEHNR, CDR2 FQNEAQ (reference sequence). This CDR3 contains 15 residues. CDR3 sequence reads: CASGKPGTVNSPLHF. The CDR3 coding sequence is TGTGCCAGCGGCAAACCCGGGACAGTAAATTCACCCCTCCACTTT.

The chain has TRBV6-5 and TRBJ1-6, with D hard to call. Per the germline V gene, CDR1 is MNHEY and CDR2 is SVGAGI. Trimming left V 5 bases short and J 6 bases short, with 8 bases between. The CDR3 covers 13 residues. The CDR3 DNA follows: TGTGCCAGCAGTCTGGAGTTTAATTCACCCCTCCACTTT. Protein product: CASSLEFNSPLHF.

As for this clone: Since no conserved phenylalanine or tryptophan closes the CDR3, a read error is the likely cause. The limits of the CDR3 on the DNA are not certain, so only TCRdb's listed CDR3 is given. The CDR3 loop is CASRPTGTSGGAVGI. The V call is TRBV6-1, the J call TRBJ2-7; TRBD2, as called in the table, went unchecked against the DNA. Germline V lookup: CDR1 MNHNS, CDR2 SASEGT. Counting both end residues, the CDR3 totals 15 amino acids.

The table lists this clone with a few counts. This rearrangement joins TRBV5-4 to TRBJ2-1, with D possibly being TRBD2 (5 bases). With 0 bases removed from V and 8 bases from J, the gap between germline ends came to 12 bases. The CDR3 is made up of 14 amino acids. Germline V CDR1 and CDR2: SGHNT, YYREEE (reference sequence). The DNA of the CDR3 is TGTGCCAGCAGCTTGGGTGTGACTAATGATGAGCAGTTCTTC. This sequence encodes CASSLGVTNDEQFF.

A few counts support this clone. CDR3 region: CASSRDSNYGYTF. The CDR3 nucleotides are TGTGCCAGCAGCCGGGACAGTAACTATGGCTACACCTTC. The V and J genes are TRBV6-6 and TRBJ1-2; 7 bases are shared with TRBD1. V trimming: 6 bases; J trimming: 1 base; junction bases outside the gene matches: 2. CDR3 length: 13 residues. The germline gives CDR1 MNHNY, CDR2 SVGAGI (reference sequence).

This clone has only a few counts. V usage is TRBV29-1 and J usage is TRBJ2-1, with 7 bases matching TRBD1. J gave up 7 bases and V 4 bases, and 10 bases lay outside the gene matches. CDR1 is SQVTM, CDR2 ANQGSEA, per germline. The CDR3 totals 14 residues. Here the CDR3 reads CSVGMDRNFNEQFF. The CDR3 DNA follows: TGCAGCGTTGGTATGGACAGGAATTTTAATGAGCAGTTCTTC.

CDR3 nucleotide sequence: TGTGCCAGCAGTGAGGACAGGTCTAACTATGGCTACACCTTC. Protein: CASSEDRSNYGYTF. The rearrangement joins TRBV6-5 to TRBJ1-2; 7 positions match TRBD1. J gave up 0 bases and V 5 bases, and 3 bases lay outside the gene matches. Germline CDR1 reads MNHEY; CDR2 reads SVGAGI. The CDR3 runs to 14 residues.

The rearrangement joins TRBV4-2 to TRBJ1-2; 10 bases line up with TRBD1. The CDR3 has 15 residues. V lost 5 bases, J lost 3 bases, and 6 bases stayed unmatched. Germline CDR1 is LGHNA and CDR2 is YNFKEQ. The CDR3, as DNA: TGTGCCAGCAGCGAGCGACAGGGGGCGGACTATGGCTACACCTTC. Protein product: CASSERQGADYGYTF.

The chain joins TRBV2 to TRBJ1-5; D ambiguous. The length of the CDR3 is 14 residues. Trimming pared 6 bases from V and 5 bases from J, leaving 14 bases between. Germline V lookup: CDR1 SNHLY, CDR2 FYNNEI. The CDR3 nucleotides are TGTGCCAGCAGCCCCCTCAGTAAAGATCAGCCCCAGCATTTT. It encodes CASSPLSKDQPQHF.

This sequence joins TRBV9 and TRBJ2-3, with 9 bases that match TRBD2. This CDR3 has 15 amino acids. The ends lost 4 bases at V and 7 bases at J; junction bases unmatched: 10. The germline V gene encodes CDR1 SGDLS and CDR2 YYNGEE. This chain's CDR3 is CASSTIAGARYTQYF. For the CDR3, the DNA is TGTGCCAGCAGCACCATAGCGGGGGCCCGTTATACGCAGTATTTT.

The sample holds a few counts of this clone. V is TRBV30 and J is TRBJ1-3, with no clear D. Germline V gives CDR1 GTSNPN, CDR2 SVGIG (reference sequence). The CDR3 extends over 13 amino acids. The germline V and J ends were trimmed by 6 bases and 4 bases, with 13 bases remaining between them. CDR3 in amino acids: CACKTGRGNTIYF. The CDR3, as DNA: TGTGCCTGCAAGACGGGAAGGGGAAACACCATATATTTT.

This chain joins TRBV2 and TRBJ1-4, with D uncertain. Germline V lookup: CDR1 SNHLY, CDR2 FYNNEI. V lost 2 bases and J lost 5, with 15 bases in between. CDR3 size: 16 residues. CDR3 DNA: TGTGCCAGCAGTGAATTAGCTACCACTATCAATGAAAAACTGTTTTTT. Protein sequence: CASSELATTINEKLFF. The full variable domain, its missing parts supplied by reference TRBV2 and TRBJ1-4, is EPEVTQTPSHQVTQMGQEVILRCVPISNHLYFYWYRQILGQKVEFLVSFYNNEISEKSEIFDDQFSVERPDGSNFTLKIRSTKLEDSAMYFCASSELATTINEKLFFGSGTQLSVL.

The table lists this clone with a few counts. The rearrangement joins TRBV7-2 to TRBJ1-4; 7 bases fit TRBD1. Germline CDR1 reads SGHTA; CDR2 reads FQGNSA. After removal of 5 bases from V and 4 bases from J, the junction contained 7 bases not matched to a gene. This CDR3 has 15 amino acids. The CDR3, as DNA: TGTGCCAGCAGCACAGGGGTCGGGCGTAATGAAAAACTGTTTTTT. It codes for CASSTGVGRNEKLFF.